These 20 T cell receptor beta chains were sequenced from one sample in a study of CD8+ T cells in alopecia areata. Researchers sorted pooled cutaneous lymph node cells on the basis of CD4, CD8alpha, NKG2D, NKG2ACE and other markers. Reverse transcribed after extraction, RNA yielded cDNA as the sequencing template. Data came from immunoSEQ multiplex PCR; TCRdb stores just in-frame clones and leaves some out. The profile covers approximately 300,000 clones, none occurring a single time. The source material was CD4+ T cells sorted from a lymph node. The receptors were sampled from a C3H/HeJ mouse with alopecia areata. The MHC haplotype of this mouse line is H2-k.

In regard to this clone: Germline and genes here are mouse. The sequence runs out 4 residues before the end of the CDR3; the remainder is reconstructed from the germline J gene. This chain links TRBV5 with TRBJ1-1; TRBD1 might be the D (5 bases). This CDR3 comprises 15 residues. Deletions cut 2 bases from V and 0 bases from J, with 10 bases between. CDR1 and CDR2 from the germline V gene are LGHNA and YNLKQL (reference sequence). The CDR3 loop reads CASSQRQGANTEVFF. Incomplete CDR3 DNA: TGTGCCAGCAGCCAAAGGCAGGGTGCAAACACA.

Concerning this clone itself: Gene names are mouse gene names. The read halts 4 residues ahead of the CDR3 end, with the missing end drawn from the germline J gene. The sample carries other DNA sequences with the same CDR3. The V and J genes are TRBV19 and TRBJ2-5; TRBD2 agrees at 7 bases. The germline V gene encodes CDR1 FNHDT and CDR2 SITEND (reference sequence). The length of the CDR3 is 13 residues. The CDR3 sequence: CASSITGEDTQYF. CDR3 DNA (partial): TGTGCCAGCAGTATAACTGGGGAAGAC.

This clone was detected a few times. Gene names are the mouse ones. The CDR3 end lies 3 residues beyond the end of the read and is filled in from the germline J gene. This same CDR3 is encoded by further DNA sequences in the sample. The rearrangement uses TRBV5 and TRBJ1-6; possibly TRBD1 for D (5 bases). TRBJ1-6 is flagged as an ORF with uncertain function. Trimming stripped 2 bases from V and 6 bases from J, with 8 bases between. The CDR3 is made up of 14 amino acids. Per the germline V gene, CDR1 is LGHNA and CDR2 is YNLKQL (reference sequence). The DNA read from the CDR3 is TGTGCCAGCAGCCAACAGGGTGCTAATTCGCCC. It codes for CASSQQGANSP. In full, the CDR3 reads CASSQQGANSPLYF.

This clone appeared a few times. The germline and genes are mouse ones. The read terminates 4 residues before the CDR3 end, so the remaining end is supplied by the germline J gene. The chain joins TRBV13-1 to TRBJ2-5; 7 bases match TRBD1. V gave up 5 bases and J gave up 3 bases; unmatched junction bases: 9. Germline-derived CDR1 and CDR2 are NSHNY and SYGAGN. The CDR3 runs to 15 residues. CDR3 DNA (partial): TGTGCCAGCAGGGGCCACAGGGGAGGGCAAGAC. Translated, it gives CASRGHRGGQD. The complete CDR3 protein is CASRGHRGGQDTQYF.

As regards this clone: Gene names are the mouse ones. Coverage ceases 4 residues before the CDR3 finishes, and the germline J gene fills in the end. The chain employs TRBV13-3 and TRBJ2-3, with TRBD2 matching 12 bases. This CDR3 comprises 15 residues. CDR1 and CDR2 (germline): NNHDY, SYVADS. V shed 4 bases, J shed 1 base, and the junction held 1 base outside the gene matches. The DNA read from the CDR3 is TGTGCCAGCAGTTGGACTGGGGGGGGTGCAGAA. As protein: CASSWTGGGAE. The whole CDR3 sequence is CASSWTGGGAETLYF.

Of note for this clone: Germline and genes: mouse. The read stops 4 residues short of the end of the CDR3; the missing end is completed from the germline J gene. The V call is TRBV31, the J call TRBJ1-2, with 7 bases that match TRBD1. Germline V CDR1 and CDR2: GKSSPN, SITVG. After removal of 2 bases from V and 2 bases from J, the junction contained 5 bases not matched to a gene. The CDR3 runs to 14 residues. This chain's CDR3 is CAWSSGTVNSDYTF. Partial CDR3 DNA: TGTGCCTGGAGTTCCGGGACAGTGAACTCC.

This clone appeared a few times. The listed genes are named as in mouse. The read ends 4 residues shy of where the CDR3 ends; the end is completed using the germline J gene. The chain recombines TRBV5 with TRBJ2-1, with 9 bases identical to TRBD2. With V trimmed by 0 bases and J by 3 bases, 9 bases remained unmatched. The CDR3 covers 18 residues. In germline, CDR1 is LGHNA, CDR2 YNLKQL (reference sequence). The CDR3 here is CASSQEPSGWGGYAEQFF. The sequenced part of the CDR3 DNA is TGTGCCAGCAGCCAAGAGCCCTCGGGCTGGGGGGGCTATGCT.

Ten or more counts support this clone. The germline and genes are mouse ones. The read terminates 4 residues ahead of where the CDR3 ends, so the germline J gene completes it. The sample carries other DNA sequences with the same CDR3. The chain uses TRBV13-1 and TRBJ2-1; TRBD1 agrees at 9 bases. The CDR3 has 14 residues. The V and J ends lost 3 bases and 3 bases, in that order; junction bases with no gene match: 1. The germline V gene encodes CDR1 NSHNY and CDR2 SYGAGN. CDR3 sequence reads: CASSADRGYAEQFF. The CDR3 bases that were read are TGTGCCAGCAGTGCGGACAGGGGCTATGCT.

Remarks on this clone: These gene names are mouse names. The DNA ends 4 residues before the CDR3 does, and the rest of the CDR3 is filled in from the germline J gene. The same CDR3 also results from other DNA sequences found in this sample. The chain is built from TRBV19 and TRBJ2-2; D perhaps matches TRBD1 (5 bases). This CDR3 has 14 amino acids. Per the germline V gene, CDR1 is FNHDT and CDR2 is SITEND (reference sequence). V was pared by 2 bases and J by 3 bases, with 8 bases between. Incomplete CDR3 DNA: TGTGCCAGCAGTATGAGGGGAGACACCGGG. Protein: CASSMRGDTG. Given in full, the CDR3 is CASSMRGDTGQLYF.

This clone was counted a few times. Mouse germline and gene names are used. CDR3 protein: CTCSERDRGDTQYF. CDR3 DNA (partial): TGCACCTGCAGTGAGAGGGACAGGGGTGAC. The rearrangement links TRBV1 to TRBJ2-5; TRBD1 matches 10 bases. The read halts 4 residues ahead of the CDR3 end, with the missing end drawn from the germline J gene. The CDR3 runs to 14 residues. Per germline, CDR1 NSQYPW and CDR2 LRSPGD (reference sequence).

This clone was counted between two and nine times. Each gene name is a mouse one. Partial CDR3 DNA: TGTGCCAGCAGTATAAAACGCAGGGAT. It specifies CASSIKRRD. The whole CDR3 protein reads CASSIKRRDEQYF. J is TRBJ2-7 and V is TRBV19; TRBD1 might be the D (5 bases). The read comes to an end 4 residues before the CDR3 does, leaving the germline J gene to fill in the end. This CDR3 comprises 13 residues. Germline CDR1 FNHDT, CDR2 SITEND (reference sequence).

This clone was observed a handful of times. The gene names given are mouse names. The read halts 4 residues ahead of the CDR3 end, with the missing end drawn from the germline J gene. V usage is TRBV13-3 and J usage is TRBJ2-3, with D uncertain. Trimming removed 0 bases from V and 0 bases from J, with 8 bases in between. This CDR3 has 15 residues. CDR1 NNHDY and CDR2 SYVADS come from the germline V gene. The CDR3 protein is CASSDAGFSAETLYF. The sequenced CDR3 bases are TGTGCCAGCAGTGATGCTGGTTTTAGTGCAGAA.

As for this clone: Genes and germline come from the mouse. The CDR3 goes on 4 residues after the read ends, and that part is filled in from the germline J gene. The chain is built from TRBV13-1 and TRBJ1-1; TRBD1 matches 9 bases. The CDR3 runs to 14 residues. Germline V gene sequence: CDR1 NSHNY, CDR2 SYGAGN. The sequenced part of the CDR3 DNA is TGTGCCAGCAGCCCCGGGACAGGGTGGACA. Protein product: CASSPGTGWT. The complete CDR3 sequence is CASSPGTGWTEVFF.

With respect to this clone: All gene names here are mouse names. The CDR3 bases that were read are TGTGCCAGCAGTGATCACAGGGACGGTAATTCGCCC. Translated, it gives CASSDHRDGNSP. The entire CDR3 protein reads CASSDHRDGNSPLYF. The chain is built from TRBV13-1 and TRBJ1-6, with a tentative D call TRBD1 (6 bases). The read comes to an end 3 residues before the CDR3 does, leaving the germline J gene to fill in the end. TRBJ1-6 is placed among ORFs of uncertain function. The CDR3 is 15 residues long. V was cut by 1 base and J by 6 bases, with 11 bases left in between. The germline V gene encodes CDR1 NSHNY and CDR2 SYGAGN.

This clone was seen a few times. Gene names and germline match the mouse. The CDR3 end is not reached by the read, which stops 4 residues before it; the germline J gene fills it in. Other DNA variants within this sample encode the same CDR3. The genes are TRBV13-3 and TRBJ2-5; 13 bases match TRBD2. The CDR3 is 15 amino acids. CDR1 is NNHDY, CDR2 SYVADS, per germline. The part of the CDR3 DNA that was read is TGTGCCAGCAGTGGGACTGGGGGGGCGCGAGAC. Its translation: CASSGTGGARD. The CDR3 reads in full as CASSGTGGARDTQYF.

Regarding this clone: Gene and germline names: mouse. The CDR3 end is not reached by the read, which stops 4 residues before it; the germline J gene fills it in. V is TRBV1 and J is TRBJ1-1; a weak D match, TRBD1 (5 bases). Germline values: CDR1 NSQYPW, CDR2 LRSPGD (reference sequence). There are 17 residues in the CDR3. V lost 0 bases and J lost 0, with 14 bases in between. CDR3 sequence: CTCSADRWGKTNTEVFF. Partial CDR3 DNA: TGCACCTGCAGTGCAGATCGATGGGGGAAAACAAACACA.

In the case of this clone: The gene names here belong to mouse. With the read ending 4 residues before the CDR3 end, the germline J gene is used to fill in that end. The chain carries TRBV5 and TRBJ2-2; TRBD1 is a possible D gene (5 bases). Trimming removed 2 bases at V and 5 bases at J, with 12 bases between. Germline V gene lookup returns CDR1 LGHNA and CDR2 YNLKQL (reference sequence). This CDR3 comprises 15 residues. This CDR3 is CASSQSQGETGQLYF. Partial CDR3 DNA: TGTGCCAGCAGCCAAAGCCAGGGAGAGACCGGG.

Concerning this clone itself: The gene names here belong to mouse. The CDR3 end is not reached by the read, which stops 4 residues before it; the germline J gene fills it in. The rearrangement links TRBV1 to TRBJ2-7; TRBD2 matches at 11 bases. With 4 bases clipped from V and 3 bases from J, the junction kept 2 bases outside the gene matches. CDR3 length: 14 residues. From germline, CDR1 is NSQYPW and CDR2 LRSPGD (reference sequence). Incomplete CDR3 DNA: TGCACCTGCAGTGAACTGGGGGGGCGCTAT. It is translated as CTCSELGGRY. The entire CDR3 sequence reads CTCSELGGRYEQYF. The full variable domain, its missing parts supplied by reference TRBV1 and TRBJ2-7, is VTLLEQNPRWRLVPRGQAVNLRCILKNSQYPWMSWYQQDLQKQLQWLFTLRSPGDKEVKSLPGADYLATRVTDTELRLQVANMSQGRTLYCTCSELGGRYEQYFGPGTRLTVL.

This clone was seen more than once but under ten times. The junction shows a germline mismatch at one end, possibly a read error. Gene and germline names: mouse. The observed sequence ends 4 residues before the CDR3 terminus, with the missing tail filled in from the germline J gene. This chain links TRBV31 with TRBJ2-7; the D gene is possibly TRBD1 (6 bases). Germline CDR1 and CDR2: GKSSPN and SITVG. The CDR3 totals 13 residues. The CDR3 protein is CAWGLRGPYEQYF. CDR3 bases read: TGTGCCTGGGGTCTCAGGGGTCCCTAT.

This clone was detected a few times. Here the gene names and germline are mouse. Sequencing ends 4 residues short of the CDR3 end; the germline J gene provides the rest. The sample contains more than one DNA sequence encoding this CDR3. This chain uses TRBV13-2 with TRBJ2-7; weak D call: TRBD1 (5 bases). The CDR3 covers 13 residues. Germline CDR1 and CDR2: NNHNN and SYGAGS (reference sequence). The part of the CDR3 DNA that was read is TGTGCCAGCGGTGATGCCGGACAATAT. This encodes CASGDAGQY. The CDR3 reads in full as CASGDAGQYEQYF.